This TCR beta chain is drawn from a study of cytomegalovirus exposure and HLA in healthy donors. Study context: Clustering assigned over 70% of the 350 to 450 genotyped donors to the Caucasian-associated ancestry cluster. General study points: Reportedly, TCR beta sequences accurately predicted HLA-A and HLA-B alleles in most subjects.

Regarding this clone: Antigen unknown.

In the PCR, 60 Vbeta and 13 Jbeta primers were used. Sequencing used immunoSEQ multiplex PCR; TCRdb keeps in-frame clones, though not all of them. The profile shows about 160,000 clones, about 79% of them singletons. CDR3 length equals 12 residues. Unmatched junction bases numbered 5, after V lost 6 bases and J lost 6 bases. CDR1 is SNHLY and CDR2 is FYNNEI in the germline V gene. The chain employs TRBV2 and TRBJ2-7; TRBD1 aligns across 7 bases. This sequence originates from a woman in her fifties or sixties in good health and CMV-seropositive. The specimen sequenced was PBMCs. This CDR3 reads CASSATGFEQYF. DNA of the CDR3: TGTGCCAGCAGCGCGACAGGGTTCGAGCAGTACTTC.